The source of this T cell receptor (beta chain) is a study of T cells in Graves' hyperthyroidism and ophthalmopathy. PBMCs were collected from an approximately 9 ml volume of fresh peripheral blood. This CDR3 spans 11 amino acids. CDR1 is GTSNPN, CDR2 SVGIG, per germline (reference sequence). Trimming shortened V by 3 bases and J by 3 bases, and 4 bases separated the two germline ends. The table lists this clonotype with a few counts. RNA transcripts served as the template for amplifying TCR beta CDR3 regions. A first-round RT-PCR of the TCR CDR3 used the HTBI primer set. Using its own MiXCR run on the multiplex PCR reads, TCRdb lists one record per CDR3 protein. This table holds fewer than 800,000 distinct CDR3 sequences, roughly 15% found once.

This receptor was identified in a man younger than 35 with Graves' hyperthyroidism. Material: blood. The rearrangement uses TRBV30 and TRBJ2-3; D not certain. CDR3 in amino acids: CAWRTTDTQYF. CDR3 bases: TGTGCCTGGAGGACAACAGATACGCAGTATTTT.